The 2 T cell receptor beta chains in this list originate from one sample, sequenced in a study of T cell responses to AZD1222 COVID-19 vaccine. Sequencing was performed with immunoSEQ multiplex PCR; in TCRdb, only in-frame clones are kept and a portion is missing. The repertoire has roughly 120,000 clones, about 89% of them found once; the top ten carry roughly 4.4%. The sequencing used peripheral blood, collected 28 days after the second AZD1222 dose. The origin of the receptors is an adult who received the AZD1222 COVID-19 vaccine.

V and J are TRBV4-3 and TRBJ1-4; D is perhaps TRBD1 (5 bases). This CDR3 region has 16 residues. Germline V gives CDR1 LGHNA, CDR2 YSLEER. Trimming left V 3 bases short and J 8 bases short, with 19 bases between. DNA of the CDR3: TGCGCCAGCAGCCACGCCTCGGTGGGGGTGCGGGAAAAACTGTTTTTT. It is translated as CASSHASVGVREKLFF.

The chain is built from TRBV10-3 and TRBJ2-5, with a weak D call TRBD1 (6 bases). From germline, CDR1 is ENHRY and CDR2 SYGVKD. Trimming took 10 bases from V and 5 from J, leaving 17 bases between them. This CDR3 has 13 amino acids. The CDR3 here is CATAWGPKETQYF. For the CDR3, the DNA is TGTGCCACCGCGTGGGGGCCCAAGGAGACCCAGTACTTC.